Below are 29 T cell receptor beta chains sequenced from a single sample in a study of blood T cell repertoires in COVID-19. Assay: immunoSEQ multiplex PCR; the TCRdb copy retains only in-frame clones and omits some. This sample has 200,000 to 250,000 clones, with more than 75% found just once. The sequenced sample consisted of peripheral blood. The receptors come from a man between 40 and 49 years old with acute or convalescent COVID-19.

The chain combines TRBV15 with TRBJ1-1; 7 positions match TRBD1. The CDR3 has 15 amino acids. Germline V gene lookup returns CDR1 LNHNV and CDR2 YYDKDF (reference sequence). With V trimmed by 5 bases and J by 0 bases, 6 bases remained unmatched. The CDR3, as DNA: TGTGCCACCAGCGGATCCGGGACAGTGAACACTGAAGCTTTCTTT. It encodes CATSGSGTVNTEAFF.

V and J are TRBV7-9 and TRBJ2-1; a weak D match, TRBD2 (5 bases). V lost 5 bases and J 5 bases, leaving 19 bases between the germline ends. The CDR3 consists of 16 residues. Per germline, CDR1 SEHNR and CDR2 FQNEAQ (reference sequence). CDR3 in amino acids: CASSGQRRRLHNEQFF. The CDR3 bases are TGTGCCAGCAGCGGGCAGCGGAGACGTCTCCACAATGAGCAGTTCTTC.

This chain connects TRBV4-1 to TRBJ2-2, with TRBD1 as a possible D gene (6 bases). CDR1 MGHRA and CDR2 YSYEKL come from the germline V gene. The V end was cut by 0 bases, the J end by 6 bases, with 17 bases between. CDR3 size: 17 residues. For the CDR3, the DNA is TGCGCCAGCAGCCAAGATCTTGGGGGCCTTGGGTCCGGGGAGCTGTTTTTT. Protein sequence: CASSQDLGGLGSGELFF.

This chain links TRBV7-2 with TRBJ1-4; tentatively, D is TRBD1 (5 bases). Germline V lookup: CDR1 SGHTA, CDR2 FQGNSA. V was pared by 5 bases and J by 3 bases, with 19 bases between. CDR3 size: 17 residues. The CDR3 DNA is TGTGCCAGCAGCAGGGGTCCAGGCCGGGTTGCTAATGAAAAACTGTTTTTT. Translation gives CASSRGPGRVANEKLFF.

CDR3 sequence: CASSPGQGGNSPLHF. The CDR3, as DNA: TGTGCCAGCAGCCCTGGACAGGGGGGAAATTCACCCCTCCACTTT. The chain combines TRBV7-6 with TRBJ1-6; 10 bases match TRBD1. Germline CDR1 is SGHVS and CDR2 is FNYEAQ. The CDR3 is made up of 15 amino acids. The V gene end was trimmed by 5 bases and the J gene end by 7 bases; junction bases not matched to a gene: 5.

This clone was counted only a few times. The chain recombines TRBV13 with TRBJ2-5, with 10 bases lining up with TRBD1. CDR3 length equals 16 residues. Germline CDR1 reads PRHDT; CDR2 reads FYEKMQ (reference sequence). J was trimmed by 2 bases and V by 5 bases; bases with no gene match: 8. The CDR3 DNA follows: TGTGCCAGCAGCCCCGGGACAGGGGTTGGACAAGAGACCCAGTACTTC. It encodes CASSPGTGVGQETQYF.

This chain joins TRBV6-1 and TRBJ1-3; D call uncertain. CDR3 size: 16 residues. V gave up 2 bases and J gave up 0 bases, with 11 bases separating them. Per the germline V gene, CDR1 is MNHNS and CDR2 is SASEGT. CDR3 sequence reads: CASSEMQARSGNTIYF. In DNA, the CDR3 is TGTGCCAGCAGTGAAATGCAGGCCCGCTCTGGAAACACCATATATTTT.

V is TRBV15 and J is TRBJ1-1; D is unresolved. The germline V and J ends were trimmed by 0 bases and 3 bases, with 5 bases remaining between them. This CDR3 contains 13 residues. Germline CDR1 and CDR2: LNHNV and YYDKDF (reference sequence). The CDR3 loop is CATSRDIDTEAFF. The DNA of the CDR3 is TGTGCCACCAGCAGAGATATTGACACTGAAGCTTTCTTT.

The gene calls are TRBV4-1 and TRBJ2-7; weak D call: TRBD1 (6 bases). Germline V CDR1 and CDR2: MGHRA, YSYEKL. With 4 bases removed from V and 0 bases from J, the gap between germline ends came to 13 bases. This CDR3 is built from 15 residues. DNA for the CDR3: TGCGCCAGCAGCCCCACGAGAGGGGGCTCCTACGAGCAGTACTTC. As protein: CASSPTRGGSYEQYF.

The rearrangement links TRBV27 to TRBJ2-4; D possibly corresponds to TRBD2 (6 bases). Germline V CDR1 and CDR2: MNHEY, SMNVEV (reference sequence). This CDR3 has 17 residues. With 5 bases removed from V and 3 bases from J, the gap between germline ends came to 20 bases. The CDR3 here is CASSARQPTGSKNIQYF. In nucleotides, the CDR3 is TGTGCCAGCAGTGCCAGACAGCCTACCGGGAGCAAAAACATTCAGTACTTC.

V usage is TRBV14 and J usage is TRBJ2-2; D may be TRBD1 (6 bases). V was cut by 0 bases and J by 0 bases, with 11 bases left in between. The CDR3 length is 17 residues. CDR1 SGHDN and CDR2 FVKESK come from the germline V gene. CDR3 sequence reads: CASSQDGQTANTGELFF. CDR3 sequence (DNA): TGTGCCAGCAGCCAAGACGGACAGACCGCGAACACCGGGGAGCTGTTTTTT.

Here the CDR3 DNA reads TGTGCCAGCACCCCGCTACAGGGGGGGACCGGGGAGCTGTTTTTT. This encodes CASTPLQGGTGELFF. V and J are TRBV27 and TRBJ2-2, with D perhaps TRBD1 (8 bases). The CDR3 sequence is 15 residues long. The germline V and J ends were trimmed by 7 bases and 5 bases, with 17 bases remaining between them. Germline loops: CDR1 MNHEY, CDR2 SMNVEV (reference sequence).

The sample holds one count of this clone. The chain links TRBV5-4 to TRBJ1-2, with D unclear. CDR1 is SGHNT and CDR2 is YYREEE in the germline V gene (reference sequence). The CDR3 contains 14 residues. With 4 bases removed from V and 5 bases from J, the gap between germline ends came to 15 bases. The CDR3 DNA reads as TGTGCCAGCAGCCTAAACAGCGGAGGGTATGGCTACACCTTC. Translation gives CASSLNSGGYGYTF.

The chain has TRBV11-2 and TRBJ1-2, with 7 nucleotides matching TRBD1. CDR1 and CDR2 (germline): SGHAT, FQNNGV. After removal of 5 bases from V and 8 bases from J, the junction contained 8 bases not matched to a gene. The CDR3 extends over 13 amino acids. The CDR3 region is CASSRQDRLGYTF. The CDR3, as DNA: TGTGCCAGCAGCCGGCAGGACAGGCTCGGCTACACCTTC.

V usage is TRBV5-1 and J usage is TRBJ1-2; tentatively, D is TRBD1 (5 bases). The CDR3 extends over 15 amino acids. Germline CDR1 SGHRS, CDR2 YFSETQ. The V end was cut by 0 bases, the J end by 6 bases, with 15 bases between. CDR3 amino acids: CASSLGLGAMNGYTF. The CDR3 DNA sequence: TGCGCCAGCAGCTTGGGATTAGGGGCTATGAATGGCTACACCTTC.

In its sample, this clone was seen a few times. The DNA for the CDR3 is TGTGCCAGCAGCTTACGGGGGTTCGCGAACACCGGGGAGCTGTTTTTT. Amino acids: CASSLRGFANTGELFF. This sequence joins TRBV7-3 and TRBJ2-2; perhaps TRBD2 as D (6 bases). The CDR3 spans 16 residues. Germline values: CDR1 SGHTA, CDR2 FQGTGA. V was pared by 2 bases and J by 0 bases, with 10 bases between.

This clone has a single count. This chain links TRBV9 with TRBJ1-2; D not resolved. The germline V and J ends were trimmed by 6 bases and 5 bases, with 20 bases remaining between them. This CDR3 contains 15 residues. CDR1 and CDR2 (germline): SGDLS, YYNGEE. Here the CDR3 reads CASTEGLGGGYGYTF. The CDR3 DNA reads TGTGCCAGCACCGAGGGCCTGGGAGGCGGGTATGGCTACACCTTC. The entire variable domain, with the rest obtained from reference TRBV9 and TRBJ1-2, is as follows: DSGVTQTPKHLITATGQRVTLRCSPRSGDLSVYWYQQSLDQGLQFLIQYYNGEERAKGNILERFSAQQFPDLHSELNLSSLELGDSALYFCASTEGLGGGYGYTFGSGTRLTVV.

This clone is a singleton in its sample. The V call is TRBV7-8, the J call TRBJ1-6; D not resolved. Trimming shortened V by 3 bases and J by 3 bases, and 12 bases separated the two germline ends. From germline, CDR1 is SGHVS and CDR2 FQNEAQ. The CDR3 covers 16 residues. The CDR3 protein is CASSFQILGYNSPLHF. The DNA for the CDR3 is TGTGCCAGCAGCTTTCAAATCCTCGGCTATAATTCACCCCTCCACTTT.

This chain links TRBV7-9 with TRBJ1-4; 7 positions match TRBD1. The CDR3 extends over 15 amino acids. V lost 2 bases and J lost 7; bases outside the gene matches: 7. From germline, CDR1 is SEHNR and CDR2 FQNEAQ (reference sequence). The CDR3, as DNA: TGTGCCAGCAGCTTATTAAAGGGGGCGCGTGAAAAACTGTTTTTT. Translating gives CASSLLKGAREKLFF.

DNA for the CDR3: TGTGCCAGCGACAGGGAGTACACTGAAGCTTTCTTT. It encodes CASDREYTEAFF. The chain carries TRBV28 and TRBJ1-1; 7 bases map to TRBD1. Germline loops: CDR1 MDHEN, CDR2 SYDVKM. The V segment lost 8 bases and the J segment 3 bases; nucleotides outside the gene matches: 3. The CDR3 length is 12 residues.

The CDR3 protein is CASRRDLPNTGELFF. The CDR3 DNA sequence: TGCGCCAGCAGACGCGACTTACCGAACACCGGGGAGCTGTTTTTT. The chain is built from TRBV5-1 and TRBJ2-2; D gene ambiguous. V lost 5 bases to trimming and J lost 0 bases, with 11 bases between them. CDR3 length: 15 residues. In germline, CDR1 is SGHRS, CDR2 YFSETQ.

This sequence joins TRBV5-6 and TRBJ1-1; tentatively, D is TRBD1 (5 bases). Trimming shortened V by 2 bases and J by 3 bases, and 17 bases separated the two germline ends. Germline CDR1 SGHDT, CDR2 YYEEEE. This CDR3 region has 16 residues. The DNA for the CDR3 is TGTGCCAGCAGCTTTATCGTAAGGGGCGAAGACACTGAAGCTTTCTTT. This translates into CASSFIVRGEDTEAFF.

This clone has a handful of counts. J is TRBJ2-7 and V is TRBV5-1; TRBD1 agrees at 9 bases. CDR3 length equals 17 residues. V lost 2 bases to trimming and J lost 0 bases; unmatched junction nucleotides: 9. CDR1 is SGHRS, CDR2 YFSETQ, per germline. In nucleotides, the CDR3 is TGCGCCAGCAGCTTTAGACCGGGACAGGGAATCTCCTACGAGCAGTACTTC. This codes for CASSFRPGQGISYEQYF.

The chain uses TRBV9 and TRBJ1-1; 9 nucleotides line up with TRBD1. Per germline, CDR1 SGDLS and CDR2 YYNGEE. CDR3 size: 15 residues. V trimming: 3 bases; J trimming: 1 base; junction bases outside the gene matches: 4. The chain's CDR3 is CASSAPGQGNTEAFF. CDR3 DNA sequence: TGTGCCAGCAGCGCACCGGGACAGGGGAACACTGAAGCTTTCTTT.

Here the CDR3 DNA reads TGTGCCAGCAGCATACAGGGGGCGATTAATGGCTACACCTTC. This sequence encodes CASSIQGAINGYTF. V and J are TRBV5-8 and TRBJ1-2, with TRBD1 matching over 9 bases. The V gene's germline CDR1 is SGHTS and CDR2 YDEGEE. This CDR3 region has 14 residues. Germline trimming cut 4 bases from V and 6 bases from J; bases unmatched to any gene: 7.

The rearrangement links TRBV5-4 to TRBJ1-6, with 7 bases aligning to TRBD1. V shed 1 base, J shed 8 bases, and the junction held 3 bases outside the gene matches. This CDR3 is 14 amino acids long. The germline CDR1 and CDR2 sequences are SGHNT and YYREEE (reference sequence). In DNA, the CDR3 is TGTGCCAGCAGCTTGACAGGGGTGGATTCACCCCTCCACTTT. This gives the protein CASSLTGVDSPLHF. Complete variable domain (other parts from reference TRBV5-4 and TRBJ1-6): ETGVTQSPTHLIKTRGQQVTLRCSSQSGHNTVSWYQQALGQGPQFIFQYYREEENGRGNFPPRFSGLQFPNYSSELNVNALELDDSALYLCASSLTGVDSPLHFGNGTRLTVT.

This chain links TRBV5-6 with TRBJ2-2, with 8 bases identical to TRBD1. This CDR3 has 15 amino acids. The germline gives CDR1 SGHDT, CDR2 YYEEEE. V shed 2 bases, J shed 4 bases, and the junction held 4 bases outside the gene matches. CDR3 residues: CASSFGTGGTGELFF. As DNA, the CDR3 is TGTGCCAGCAGCTTTGGGACAGGTGGCACCGGGGAGCTGTTTTTT.

This chain joins TRBV5-1 and TRBJ1-2, with D unclear. Germline CDR1 is SGHRS and CDR2 is YFSETQ. V lost 0 bases, J lost 5 bases, and 8 bases lay in between. This CDR3 has 13 residues. The CDR3 sequence is CASSLDVAYGYTF. The DNA for the CDR3 is TGCGCCAGCAGCTTGGATGTGGCTTATGGCTACACCTTC.

The chain employs TRBV9 and TRBJ2-7, with D perhaps matching TRBD2 (6 bases). CDR3 length: 15 amino acids. V lost 4 bases to trimming and J lost 0 bases, with 14 bases between them. CDR1 SGDLS and CDR2 YYNGEE come from the germline V gene. Here the CDR3 DNA reads TGTGCCAGCAGCCCTTCGGAGGACTACTCCTACGAGCAGTACTTC. It specifies CASSPSEDYSYEQYF. The full variable domain, in which reference TRBV9 and TRBJ2-7 provide the parts outside the CDR3, is DSGVTQTPKHLITATGQRVTLRCSPRSGDLSVYWYQQSLDQGLQFLIQYYNGEERAKGNILERFSAQQFPDLHSELNLSSLELGDSALYFCASSPSEDYSYEQYFGPGTRLTVT.